This T cell receptor (beta chain) was identified in a study of cytomegalovirus exposure and HLA in healthy donors. This clone has more than one count but fewer than ten. The CDR3 loop spans 17 amino acids. Germline CDR1 SGHRS, CDR2 YFSETQ. The trim removed 3 bases at V and 2 bases at J, leaving 12 bases unmatched. Amplification used 60 Vbeta primers and 13 Jbeta primers. Measured with immunoSEQ multiplex PCR; TCRdb has only the in-frame clones, and not every one. The data contain a few hundred thousand clones, around two thirds of them seen just once; the ten biggest clones take up 2% to 2.5%. Sequencing used PBMCs. The source of this sequence is a female donor in good health and CMV-seronegative. The chain uses TRBV5-1 and TRBJ2-3; 7 bases are shared with TRBD1. CDR3 DNA: TGCGCCAGCAGCTCCCTGCCCCTCGGGACAGACACAGATACGCAGTATTTT. This gives the protein CASSSLPLGTDTDTQYF.